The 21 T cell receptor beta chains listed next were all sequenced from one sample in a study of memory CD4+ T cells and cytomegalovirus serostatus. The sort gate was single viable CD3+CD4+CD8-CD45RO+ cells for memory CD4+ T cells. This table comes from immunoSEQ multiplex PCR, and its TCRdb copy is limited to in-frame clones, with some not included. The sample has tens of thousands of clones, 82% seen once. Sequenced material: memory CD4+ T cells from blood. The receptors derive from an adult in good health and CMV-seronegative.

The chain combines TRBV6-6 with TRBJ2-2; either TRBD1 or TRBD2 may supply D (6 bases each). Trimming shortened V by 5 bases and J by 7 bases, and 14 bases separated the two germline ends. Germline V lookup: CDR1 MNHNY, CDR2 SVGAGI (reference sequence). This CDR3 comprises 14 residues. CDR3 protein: CASSPTGGVGELFF. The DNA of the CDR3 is TGTGCCAGCAGTCCCACCGGGGGCGTCGGGGAGCTGTTTTTT.

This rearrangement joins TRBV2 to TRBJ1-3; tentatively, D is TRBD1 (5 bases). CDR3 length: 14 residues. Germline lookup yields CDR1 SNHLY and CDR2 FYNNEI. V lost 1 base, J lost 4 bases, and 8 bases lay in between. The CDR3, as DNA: TGTGCCAGCAGTGAAGGGGGCGCCGGAAACACCATATATTTT. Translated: CASSEGGAGNTIYF.

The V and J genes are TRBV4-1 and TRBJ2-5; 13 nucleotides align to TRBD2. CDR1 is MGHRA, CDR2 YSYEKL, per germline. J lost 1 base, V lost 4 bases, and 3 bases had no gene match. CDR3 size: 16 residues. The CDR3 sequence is CASSPGLAGSQETQYF. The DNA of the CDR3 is TGCGCCAGCAGCCCGGGACTAGCGGGGTCCCAAGAGACCCAGTACTTC.

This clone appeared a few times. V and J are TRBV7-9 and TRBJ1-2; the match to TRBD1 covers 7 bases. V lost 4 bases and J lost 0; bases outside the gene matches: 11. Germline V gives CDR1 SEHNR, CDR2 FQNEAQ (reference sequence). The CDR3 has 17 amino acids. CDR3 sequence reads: CASSSGTVLKPNYGYTF. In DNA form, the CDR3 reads TGTGCCAGCAGCTCGGGGACAGTGTTAAAACCTAACTATGGCTACACCTTC.

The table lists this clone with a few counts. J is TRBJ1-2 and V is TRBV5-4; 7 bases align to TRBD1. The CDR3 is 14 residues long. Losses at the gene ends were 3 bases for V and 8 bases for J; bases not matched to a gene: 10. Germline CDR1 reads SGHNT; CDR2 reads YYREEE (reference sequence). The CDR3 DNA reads TGTGCCAGCAGCTCCCTACAGGGGCTACCAGGCTACACCTTC. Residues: CASSSLQGLPGYTF.

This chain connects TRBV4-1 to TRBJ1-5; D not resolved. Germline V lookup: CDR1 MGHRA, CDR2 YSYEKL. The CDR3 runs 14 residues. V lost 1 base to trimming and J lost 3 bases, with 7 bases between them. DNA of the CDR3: TGCGCCAGCAGCCAAGTCCCCCTCAATCAGCCCCAGCATTTT. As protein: CASSQVPLNQPQHF.

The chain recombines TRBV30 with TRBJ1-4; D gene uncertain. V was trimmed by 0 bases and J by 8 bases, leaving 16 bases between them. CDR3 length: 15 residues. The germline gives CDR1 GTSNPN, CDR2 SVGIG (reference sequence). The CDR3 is CAWSVQPGAWEKLFF. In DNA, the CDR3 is TGTGCCTGGAGTGTACAGCCCGGAGCTTGGGAAAAACTGTTTTTT.

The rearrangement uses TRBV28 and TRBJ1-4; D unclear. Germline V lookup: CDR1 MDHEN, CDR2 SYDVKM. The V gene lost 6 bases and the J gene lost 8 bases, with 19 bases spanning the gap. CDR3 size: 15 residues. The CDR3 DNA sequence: TGTGCCAGCAGGCCTGGCAGAGCGCCGAGGGAAAAACTGTTTTTT. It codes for CASRPGRAPREKLFF.

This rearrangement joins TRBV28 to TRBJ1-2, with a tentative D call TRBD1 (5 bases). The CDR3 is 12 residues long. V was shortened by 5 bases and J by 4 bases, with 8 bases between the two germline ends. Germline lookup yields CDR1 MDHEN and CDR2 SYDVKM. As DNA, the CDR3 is TGTGCCAGCAGTGTGGGACTCTATGGCTACACCTTC. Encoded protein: CASSVGLYGYTF.

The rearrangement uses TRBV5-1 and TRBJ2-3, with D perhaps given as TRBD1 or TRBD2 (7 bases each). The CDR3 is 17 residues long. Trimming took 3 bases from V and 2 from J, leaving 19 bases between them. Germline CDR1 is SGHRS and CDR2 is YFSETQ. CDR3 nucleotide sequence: TGCGCCAGCAGCTCGCGTAGCAGGGGGGGGGCCACAGATACGCAGTATTTT. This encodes CASSSRSRGGATDTQYF.

CDR3 sequence: CASSLRTEAFF. The CDR3 DNA reads as TGTGCCAGCAGTTTACGGACTGAAGCTTTCTTT. The chain has TRBV28 and TRBJ1-1; D remains unclear. Germline V lookup: CDR1 MDHEN, CDR2 SYDVKM. V dropped 2 bases and J dropped 5 bases, with 3 bases sitting between them. The CDR3 covers 11 residues.

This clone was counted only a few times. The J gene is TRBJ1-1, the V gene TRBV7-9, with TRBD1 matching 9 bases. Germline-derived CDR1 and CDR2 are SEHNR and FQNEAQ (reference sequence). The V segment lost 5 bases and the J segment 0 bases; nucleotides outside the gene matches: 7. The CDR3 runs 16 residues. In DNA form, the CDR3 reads TGTGCCAGCAGCCCACAGGGGGCTTCCATGAACACTGAAGCTTTCTTT. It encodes CASSPQGASMNTEAFF.

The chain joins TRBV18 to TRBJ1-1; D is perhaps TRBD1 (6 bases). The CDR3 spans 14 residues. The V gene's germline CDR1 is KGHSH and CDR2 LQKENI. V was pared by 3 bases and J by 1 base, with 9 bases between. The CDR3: CASSPGQQNTEAFF. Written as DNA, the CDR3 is TGTGCCAGCTCACCCGGACAGCAGAACACTGAAGCTTTCTTT.

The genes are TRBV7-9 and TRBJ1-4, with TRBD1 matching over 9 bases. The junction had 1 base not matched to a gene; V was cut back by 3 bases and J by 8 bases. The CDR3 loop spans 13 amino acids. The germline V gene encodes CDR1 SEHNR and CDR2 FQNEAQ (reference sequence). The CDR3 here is CASSLDRGEKLFF. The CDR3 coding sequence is TGTGCCAGCAGCTTGGACAGGGGCGAAAAACTGTTTTTT. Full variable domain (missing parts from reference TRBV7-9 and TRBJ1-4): DTGVSQNPRHKITKRGQNVTFRCDPISEHNRLYWYRQTLGQGPEFLTYFQNEAQLEKSRLLSDRFSAERPKGSFSTLEIQRTEQGDSAMYLCASSLDRGEKLFFGSGTQLSVL.

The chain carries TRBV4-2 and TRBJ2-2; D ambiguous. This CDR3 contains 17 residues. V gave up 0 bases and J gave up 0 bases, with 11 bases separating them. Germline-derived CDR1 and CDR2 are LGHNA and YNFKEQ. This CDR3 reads CASSQDRPLSNTGELFF. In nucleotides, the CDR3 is TGTGCCAGCAGCCAAGATAGGCCCTTATCGAACACCGGGGAGCTGTTTTTT.

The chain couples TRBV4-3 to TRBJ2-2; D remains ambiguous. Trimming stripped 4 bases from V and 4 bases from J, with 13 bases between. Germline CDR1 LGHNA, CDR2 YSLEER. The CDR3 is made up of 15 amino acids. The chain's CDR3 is CASSPEGARTGELFF. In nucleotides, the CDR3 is TGCGCCAGCAGCCCTGAAGGAGCGCGCACCGGGGAGCTGTTTTTT.

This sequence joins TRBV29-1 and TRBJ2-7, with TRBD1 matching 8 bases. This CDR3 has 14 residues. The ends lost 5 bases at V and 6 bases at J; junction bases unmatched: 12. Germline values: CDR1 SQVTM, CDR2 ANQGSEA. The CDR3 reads CSVTQGALLGEQYF. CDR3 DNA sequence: TGCAGCGTTACCCAGGGGGCCCTCCTCGGCGAGCAGTACTTC.

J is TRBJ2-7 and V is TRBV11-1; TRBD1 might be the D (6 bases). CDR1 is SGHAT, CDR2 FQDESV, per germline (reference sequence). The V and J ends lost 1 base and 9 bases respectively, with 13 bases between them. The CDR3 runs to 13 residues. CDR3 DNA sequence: TGTGCCAGCAGCTTAGGGAACAGGGAAGTGCAGTACTTC. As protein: CASSLGNREVQYF.

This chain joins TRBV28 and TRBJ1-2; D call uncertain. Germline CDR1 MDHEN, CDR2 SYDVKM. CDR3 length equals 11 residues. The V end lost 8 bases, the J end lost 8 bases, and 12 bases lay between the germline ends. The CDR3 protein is CASRGFGGYTF. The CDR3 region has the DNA TGTGCCAGCCGAGGGTTTGGCGGCTACACCTTC.

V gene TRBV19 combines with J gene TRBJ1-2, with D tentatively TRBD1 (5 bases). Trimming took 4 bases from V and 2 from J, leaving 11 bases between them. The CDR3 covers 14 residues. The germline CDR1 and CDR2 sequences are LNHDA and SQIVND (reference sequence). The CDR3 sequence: CASSTPGRNYGYTF. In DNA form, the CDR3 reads TGTGCCAGTAGTACCCCAGGGAGGAACTATGGCTACACCTTC.

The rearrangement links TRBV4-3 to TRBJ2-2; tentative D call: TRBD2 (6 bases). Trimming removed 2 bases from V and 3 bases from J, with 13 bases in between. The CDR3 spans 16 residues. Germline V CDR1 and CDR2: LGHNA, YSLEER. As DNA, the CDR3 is TGCGCCAGCAGCCAAAGTCGGGGGAAGGACACCGGGGAGCTGTTTTTT. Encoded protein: CASSQSRGKDTGELFF.